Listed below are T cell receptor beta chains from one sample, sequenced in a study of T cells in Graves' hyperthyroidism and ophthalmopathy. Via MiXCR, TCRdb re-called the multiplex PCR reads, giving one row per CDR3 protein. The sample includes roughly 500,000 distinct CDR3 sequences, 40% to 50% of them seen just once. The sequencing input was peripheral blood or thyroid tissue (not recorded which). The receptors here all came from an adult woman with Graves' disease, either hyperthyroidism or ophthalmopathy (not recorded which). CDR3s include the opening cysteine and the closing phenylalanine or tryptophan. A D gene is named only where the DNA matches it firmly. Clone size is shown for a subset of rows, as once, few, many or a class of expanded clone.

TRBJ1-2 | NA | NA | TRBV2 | TGTGCCAGCAGCACTAGCGGGAATGGCTACACCTTC | CASSTSGNGYTF
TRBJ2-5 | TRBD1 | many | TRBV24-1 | TGTGCCATCGCACAGGGGTCGACGGAGACCCAGTACTTC | CAIAQGSTETQYF
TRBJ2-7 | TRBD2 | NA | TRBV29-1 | TGCAGCGTTGAAAATCGACCCTTCGCGGGAGGGCCCCACGAGCAGTACTTC | CSVENRPFAGGPHEQYF
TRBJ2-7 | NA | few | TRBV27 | TGTGCCAGCAGTACCCGACAGGTTCCCTACGAGCAGTACTTC | CASSTRQVPYEQYF
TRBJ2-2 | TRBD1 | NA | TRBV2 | TGTGCCAGCAGTGATGGGGACAGGCGGAACACCGGGGAGCTGTTTTTT | CASSDGDRRNTGELFF
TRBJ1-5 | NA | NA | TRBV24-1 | TGTGCCACCAGTGGTTATGGGGATCAGCCCCAGCATTTT | CATSGYGDQPQHF
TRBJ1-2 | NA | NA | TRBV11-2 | TGTGCCAGCAGCTTAGACTTCTCCGGCTACACCTTC | CASSLDFSGYTF
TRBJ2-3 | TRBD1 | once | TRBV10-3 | TGTGCCATCCGTGACCCCGGGACAGGGAGCACAGATACGCAGTATTTT | CAIRDPGTGSTDTQYF
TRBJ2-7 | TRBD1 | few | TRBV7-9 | TGTGCCAGCACCAGACAGGGAACCTACGAGCAGTACTTC | CASTRQGTYEQYF
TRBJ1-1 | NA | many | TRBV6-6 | TGTGCCAGCAGTTACGCAAATGAAGCTTTCTTT | CASSYANEAFF
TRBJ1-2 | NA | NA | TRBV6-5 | TGTGCCAGCAGCTTATCATTACCGGGGGGCTACACCTTC | CASSLSLPGGYTF
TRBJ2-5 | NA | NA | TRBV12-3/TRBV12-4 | TGTGCCAGCAGTTTAGACAGGTGGGAGACCCAGTACTTC | CASSLDRWETQYF
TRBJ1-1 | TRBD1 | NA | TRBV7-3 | TGTGCCAGCAGCGCCCGGGACAGGAACACTGAAGCTTTCTTT | CASSARDRNTEAFF
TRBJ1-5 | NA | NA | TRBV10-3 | TGTGCCATCAGTGAGTCGAGGCGAGGCAATCAGCCCCAGCATTTT | CAISESRRGNQPQHF
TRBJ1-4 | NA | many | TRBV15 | TGTGCCACCAGCAGAGACGTTCGGTCCCGGAATGAAAAACTGTTTTTT | CATSRDVRSRNEKLFF
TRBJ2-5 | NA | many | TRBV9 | TGTGCCAGCAGCGTAGGTCCCCACCGGTACCAAGAGACCCAGTACTTC | CASSVGPHRYQETQYF
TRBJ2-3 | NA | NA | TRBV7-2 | TGTGCCAGCAGCTTAACTGGGACTCAGAAATTAGATACGCAGTATTTT | CASSLTGTQKLDTQYF
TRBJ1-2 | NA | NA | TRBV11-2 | TGTGCCAGCAGCCCACAGACCGACGGATATGGCTACACCTTC | CASSPQTDGYGYTF
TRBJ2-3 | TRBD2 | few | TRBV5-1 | TGCGCCAGCAGCACTAGCGGAACTAGCACAGATACGCAGTATTTT | CASSTSGTSTDTQYF
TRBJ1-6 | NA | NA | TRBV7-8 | TGTGCCAGCAGCTTAGGTGTCAGGGTGAGGCAACATAATTCACCCCTCCACTTT | CASSLGVRVRQHNSPLHF
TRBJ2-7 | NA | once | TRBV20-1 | TGCAGTGCTAGATCTCACCATGCTAGATCCCCCTACGAGCAGTACTTC | CSARSHHARSPYEQYF
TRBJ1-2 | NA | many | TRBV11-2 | TGTGCCAGCAGCTTTTCCGTACAGGGTCCTAACTATGGCTACACCTTC | CASSFSVQGPNYGYTF
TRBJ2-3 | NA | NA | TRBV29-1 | TGCAGCGCTGCGATTAGCTCCTCAGATACGCAGTATTTT | CSAAISSSDTQYF
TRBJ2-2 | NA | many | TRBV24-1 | TGTGCCACCAGTGATTTCGGACTCGGCCCCGGGGAGCTGTTTTTT | CATSDFGLGPGELFF
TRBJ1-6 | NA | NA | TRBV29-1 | TGCAGCGTAAGGCAGGGATCCAATTCACCCCTCCACTTT | CSVRQGSNSPLHF
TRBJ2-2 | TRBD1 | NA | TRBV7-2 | TGTGCCAGCAGCGTCCAGGGGGCGACCGGGGAGCTGTTTTTT | CASSVQGATGELFF
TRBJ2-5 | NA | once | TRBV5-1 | TGCGCCAGCAGCTTCGCCCCAACGGAGACCCAGTACTTC | CASSFAPTETQYF
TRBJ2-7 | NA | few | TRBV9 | TGTGCCAGCAGCGTAGGGCTAGCGACGTACGAGCAGTACTTC | CASSVGLATYEQYF
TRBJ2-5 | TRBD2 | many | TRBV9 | TGTGCCAGCAGCGTGGCCACCGGGACTAGTGAAAAGACCCAGTACTTC | CASSVATGTSEKTQYF
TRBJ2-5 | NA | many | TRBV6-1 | TGTGCCAGCAGTCACGCCCCGGGCAGGGGAGAGACCCAGTACTTC | CASSHAPGRGETQYF
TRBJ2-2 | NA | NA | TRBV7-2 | TGTGCCAGCAGCTTGCCATCGCAGGGATCCGGGGAGCTGTTTTTT | CASSLPSQGSGELFF
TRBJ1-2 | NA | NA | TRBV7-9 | TGTGCCAGCAGCCTTATGTTGGCATCTTCGGACTATGGCTACACCTTC | CASSLMLASSDYGYTF
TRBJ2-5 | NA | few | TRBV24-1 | TGTGCCACCAGTGACCCCTCCGGGGAGACCCAGTACTTC | CATSDPSGETQYF
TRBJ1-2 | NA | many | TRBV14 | TGTGCCAGCAGCCAAGATGCCGGAACCCTCTATGGCTACACCTTC | CASSQDAGTLYGYTF
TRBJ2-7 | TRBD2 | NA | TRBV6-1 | TGTGCCAGCAGGGCTGCGGGACTAGGCTACGAGCAGTACTTC | CASRAAGLGYEQYF
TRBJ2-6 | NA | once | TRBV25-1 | TGTGCCAGCAGTGAGTTTGACGCCCTCTCTGGGGCCAACGTCCTGACTTTC | CASSEFDALSGANVLTF
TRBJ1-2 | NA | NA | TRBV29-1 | TGCAGCGCAACAGACAGTCGGCATGGCTACACCTTC | CSATDSRHGYTF
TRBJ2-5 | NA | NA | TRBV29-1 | TGCAGCGGACGGGAAGAGACCCAGTACTTC | CSGREETQYF
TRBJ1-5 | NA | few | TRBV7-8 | TGTGCCAGCAGCCACCTGGGAGGCAATCAGCCCCAGCATTTT | CASSHLGGNQPQHF
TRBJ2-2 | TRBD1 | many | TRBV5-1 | TGCGCCAGCAGCCTCGGACAGGGGTTTTCGAACACCGGGGAGCTGTTTTTT | CASSLGQGFSNTGELFF
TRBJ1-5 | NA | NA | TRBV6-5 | TGTGCCAGCAGTTACTCGTCAGGGCCGGGGCCCCAGCATTTT | CASSYSSGPGPQHF
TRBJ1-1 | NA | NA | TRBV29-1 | TGCAGCGTTGGAGGTAGGGAAGCCAACAACACTGAAGCTTTCTTT | CSVGGREANNTEAFF
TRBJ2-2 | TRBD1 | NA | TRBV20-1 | TGCAGTGCTAGCGCAGGGGGAACGAACACCGGGGAGCTGTTTTTT | CSASAGGTNTGELFF
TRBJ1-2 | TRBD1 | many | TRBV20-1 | TGCAGTGCTAGTCCGGGACAGTTTGGCTACACCTTC | CSASPGQFGYTF
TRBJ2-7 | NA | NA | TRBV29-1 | TGCAGCCAAGTTCGGGGAGTATACAACGAGCAGTACTTC | CSQVRGVYNEQYF
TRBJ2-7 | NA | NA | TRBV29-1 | TGCAGCGTTGTACCCGGGGGTAAGAACTACGAGCAGTACTTC | CSVVPGGKNYEQYF
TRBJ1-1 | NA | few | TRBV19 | TGTGCCAGTAGCCATCCAGCCTTGAACACTGAAGCTTTCTTT | CASSHPALNTEAFF
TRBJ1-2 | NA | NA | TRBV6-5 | TGTGCCAGCAGTTACTCCTCCCGGGATCGGGGGGCCGTCTATGGCTACACCTTC | CASSYSSRDRGAVYGYTF
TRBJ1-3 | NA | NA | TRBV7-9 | TGTGCCAGCAGCTTATCAGCGCAGACAAACACCATATATTTT | CASSLSAQTNTIYF
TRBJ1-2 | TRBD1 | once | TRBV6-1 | TGTGCCAGCAGTGAAGGGGCAGGGGGAAATGGCTACACCTTC | CASSEGAGGNGYTF
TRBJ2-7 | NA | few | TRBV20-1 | TGCAGTGCTGTACTAGTCTACGAGCAGTACTTC | CSAVLVYEQYF
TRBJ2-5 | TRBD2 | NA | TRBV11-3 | TGTGCCAGCCACCTCGACCGGGAGGGCGTCCATGAGACCCAGTACTTC | CASHLDREGVHETQYF
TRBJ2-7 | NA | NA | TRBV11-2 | TGTGCCAGCAGCTTACTCAGGGACTCCTACGAGCAGTACTTC | CASSLLRDSYEQYF